This TCR beta chain comes out of a study of T cell repertoires in cytomegalovirus infection (dated by TCRdb to the late 2010s). Context from the whole study: The peptide stimulations were aimed at well-studied HLA-B-restricted epitopes as well as recently identified HLA-C-restricted CMV epitopes, whose presentation resists viral immunomodulation. Donor HLA type was relevant to the analysis, because carriage of CMV infection together with the matching HLA type was indicated by public TCR beta signatures. The research as a whole found: Cumulative frequency of public TCR beta family members discriminated carriers of CMV infection plus the relevant HLA type in this cohort and an independent 352-donor cohort. The ex vivo response was dominated by HLA-C-restricted CMV-specific TCR beta clonotypes, and the single most frequent clonotype in two of eight donors was supplied by these HLA-C-restricted clonotypes.

At least ten counts were recorded for this clonotype. Its specific antigen is unknown. The germline gene is not matched at one end of the junction; a read error may be the cause. Reads for this sample came from an Illumina HiSeq 1500. TCRdb took the public reads, trimmed them with fastp at Q25, ran MiXCR for clone calling and kept in-frame beta chains. One record per CDR3 amino acid sequence lists the most common genes and DNA. The sample profile shows about 470,000 distinct CDR3 sequences; about two fifths of them were found once. The top ten clonotypes cover just under 45% of the sample. The treatment or condition label of this sample denotes: in vitro stimulation with specific CMV peptide epitopes to enrich CMV-specific T cells. The origin of this receptor is a human donor in good health (CMV status not recorded). Some clones in this sample may be carry-over from other donors' samples. Sequenced here: cultured PBMCs, sampled from culture after CMV antigen stimulation.

CDR3 loop: CASSLEGNTEAFF. The DNA reads as follows: TGTGCCAGCAGCTTAGAGGGGAACACTGAAGCTTTCTTT. In this chain, TRBV12-3 or TRBV12-4 is recombined with TRBJ1-1; the D gene remains uncertain. The CDR3 measures 13 amino acids from cysteine to phenylalanine. Just the 39-base CDR3 DNA is kept, in frame starting at base 1.